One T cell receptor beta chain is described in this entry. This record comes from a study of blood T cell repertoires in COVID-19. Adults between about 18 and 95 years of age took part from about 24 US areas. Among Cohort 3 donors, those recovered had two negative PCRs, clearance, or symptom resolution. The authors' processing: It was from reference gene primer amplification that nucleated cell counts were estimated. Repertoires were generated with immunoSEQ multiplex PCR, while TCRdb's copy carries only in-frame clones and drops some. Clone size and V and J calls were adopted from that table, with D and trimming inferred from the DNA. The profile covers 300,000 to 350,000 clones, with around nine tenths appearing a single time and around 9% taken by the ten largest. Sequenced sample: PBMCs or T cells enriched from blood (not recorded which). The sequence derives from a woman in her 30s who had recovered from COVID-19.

CDR3 sequence: CASRGLGVTYTNEQFF. DNA for the CDR3: TGCGCCAGCAGAGGTCTAGGGGTAACATACACAAATGAGCAGTTCTTC. The chain joins TRBV5-1 to TRBJ2-1; a weak D match, TRBD1 (5 bases). This CDR3 has 16 amino acids. Germline V gene lookup returns CDR1 SGHRS and CDR2 YFSETQ. Trimming stripped 5 bases from V and 7 bases from J, with 22 bases between.